This entry is about one TCR beta chain. Antigen unknown. This CDR3 is 15 amino acids long. Losses at the gene ends were 4 bases for V and 5 bases for J; bases not matched to a gene: 11. Germline assignment: CDR1 SGDLS and CDR2 YYNGEE. The sample belongs to a study of cytomegalovirus exposure and HLA in healthy donors. Study conclusions and caveats: Donors belonging to an Asian-associated ancestry cluster reportedly showed fewer N-insertions in productive TCRs than the roughly 670-donor mean, according to what a later analysis found. Common viral pathogens were later found to be apparently linked to several of the most significant clusters. TCR beta chain V- and J-gene trimming was linked, in a later analysis, to a missense variant in DCLRE1C.

A multiplex PCR was run with 60 Vbeta primers and 13 Jbeta primers. Assay used: immunoSEQ multiplex PCR; TCRdb lists only in-frame clones, some missing. The sample holds approximately 150,000 clones, 73% seen once. The source is a woman between 18 and 29 years old in good health and CMV-seropositive. The specimen was PBMCs. This rearrangement joins TRBV9 to TRBJ1-2, with 7 bases that match TRBD1. CDR3 protein: CASSPEWAGGYGYTF. The CDR3 bases are TGTGCCAGCAGCCCGGAATGGGCAGGGGGGTATGGCTACACCTTC.